Presented here are 20 T cell receptor beta chains from one specimen sequenced in a study of blood T cell repertoires in COVID-19 (dated by TCRdb to 2020 to 2021). Libraries came from the immunoSEQ multiplex PCR assay. The table was pulled from immuneACCESS by TCRdb, which kept in-frame rearrangements only. Such tables lose some clones; where checked, under half of the loss comes from unresolved V genes, and the rest has no known cause. In all, the sample holds hundreds of thousands of clones, and around 91% of those were seen once. Around 1.1% of the sample rests with the top ten. The sequenced sample was PBMCs or T cells enriched from blood (not recorded which). These receptors were taken from a man aged 25-40 years who had recovered from COVID-19.

This chain uses TRBV28 with TRBJ2-5; 7 bases are a match to TRBD1. Germline CDR1 MDHEN, CDR2 SYDVKM. J gave up 7 bases and V 4 bases, and 6 bases lay outside the gene matches. The CDR3 has 13 amino acids. The CDR3 sequence is CASSWDSIATQYF. In DNA form, the CDR3 reads TGTGCCAGCAGTTGGGACAGTATCGCGACCCAGTACTTC.

This clone was found a few times. CDR3 in amino acids: CASSFGTYNEQFF. The CDR3 coding sequence is TGCGCCAGCAGCTTCGGGACCTACAATGAGCAGTTCTTC. The chain employs TRBV5-1 and TRBJ2-1, with a weak D call TRBD2 (5 bases). The CDR3 has 13 residues. Trimming removed 2 bases at V and 2 bases at J, with 5 bases between. CDR1 and CDR2 from the germline V gene are SGHRS and YFSETQ. Full variable domain (missing parts from reference TRBV5-1 and TRBJ2-1): KAGVTQTPRYLIKTRGQQVTLSCSPISGHRSVSWYQQTPGQGLQFLFEYFSETQRNKGNFPGRFSGRQFSNSRSEMNVSTLELGDSALYLCASSFGTYNEQFFGPGTRLTVL.

This chain links TRBV19 with TRBJ1-3; weak D call: TRBD1 (5 bases). The V and J ends lost 5 bases and 0 bases respectively, with 17 bases between them. Per the germline V gene, CDR1 is LNHDA and CDR2 is SQIVND (reference sequence). The CDR3 is 17 residues long. For the CDR3, the DNA is TGTGCCAGTAGTCGGTCAATTGGGGCCAACTCTGGAAACACCATATATTTT. Encoded protein: CASSRSIGANSGNTIYF.

The chain couples TRBV4-1 to TRBJ2-1, with TRBD2 matching over 7 bases. This CDR3 region has 18 residues. Germline CDR1 MGHRA, CDR2 YSYEKL. Trimming removed 0 bases from V and 0 bases from J; junction bases left unmatched: 8. CDR3 nucleotide sequence: TGCGCCAGCAGCCAAGACCTCGCTAGCGGTAACTCCTACAATGAGCAGTTCTTC. This encodes CASSQDLASGNSYNEQFF.

V gene TRBV6-5 combines with J gene TRBJ2-5, with 7 nucleotides matching TRBD1. The CDR3 length is 13 residues. Germline V CDR1 and CDR2: MNHEY, SVGAGI. The J segment lost 7 bases and the V segment lost 5 bases, leaving 7 bases of the junction unmatched. CDR3 sequence (DNA): TGTGCCAGCAGTCCTTCGACAGGGTCGACCCAGTACTTC. Translated: CASSPSTGSTQYF.

The chain joins TRBV6-5 to TRBJ2-1, with D possibly being TRBD2 (6 bases). CDR3 length: 12 residues. V lost 7 bases and J lost 7, with 11 bases in between. Germline lookup yields CDR1 MNHEY and CDR2 SVGAGI. CDR3 in amino acids: CASNPAGNEQFF. CDR3 in DNA: TGTGCCAGCAATCCCGCGGGAAATGAGCAGTTCTTC.

Notes on this clone: Additional DNA sequences in this sample encode the identical CDR3. CDR3 DNA: TGTGCCAGCAGTGATTCAGTGAACACTGAAGCTTTCTTT. Residues: CASSDSVNTEAFF. The chain combines TRBV6-1 with TRBJ1-1; D not certain. The CDR3 is made up of 13 amino acids. Germline-derived CDR1 and CDR2 are MNHNS and SASEGT. V lost 3 bases to trimming and J lost 0 bases, with 5 bases between them.

The chain carries TRBV2 and TRBJ2-1, with 9 bases identical to TRBD1. Germline lookup yields CDR1 SNHLY and CDR2 FYNNEI. V was clipped by 5 bases and J by 7 bases; unmatched bases: 9. The CDR3 is 15 residues long. The CDR3 sequence is CASSQGQGSLNEQFF. The CDR3 DNA reads as TGTGCCAGCAGTCAGGGACAGGGTTCCTTGAATGAGCAGTTCTTC.

V and J are TRBV15 and TRBJ1-1, with D perhaps matching TRBD1 (5 bases). This CDR3 is 15 amino acids long. Germline CDR1 reads LNHNV; CDR2 reads YYDKDF (reference sequence). Trimming shortened V by 3 bases and J by 1 base, and 12 bases separated the two germline ends. In nucleotides, the CDR3 is TGTGCCACCAGCAGTTACGGGGGGACGAACACTGAAGCTTTCTTT. It encodes CATSSYGGTNTEAFF.

This clone appeared a single time. The chain joins TRBV6-5 to TRBJ1-2; 7 positions match TRBD1. J lost 2 bases, V lost 9 bases, and 12 bases had no gene match. The CDR3 is 15 residues long. The germline gives CDR1 MNHEY, CDR2 SVGAGI. The CDR3 DNA reads TGTGCCAGTATATTCCCGGGACAGAGGAACTATGGCTACACCTTC. Its protein is CASIFPGQRNYGYTF.

This clone appeared a single time. Other DNA sequences in the same sample also yield this CDR3. The gene calls are TRBV11-2 and TRBJ2-7; perhaps TRBD2 as D (6 bases). CDR1 is SGHAT and CDR2 is FQNNGV in the germline V gene. V shed 3 bases and J shed 1 base, with 10 bases lying between them. The CDR3 consists of 14 residues. The CDR3 protein is CASSFLAKSYEQYF. DNA of the CDR3: TGTGCCAGCAGCTTTCTAGCGAAGTCCTACGAGCAGTACTTC.

CDR3 bases: TGTGCCAGCAGTTCCCCGTCAGGGGGTGTCAGGGAGACCCAGTACTTC. The encoded protein is CASSSPSGGVRETQYF. The chain has TRBV27 and TRBJ2-5; 7 bases line up with TRBD1. Losses at the gene ends were 4 bases for V and 5 bases for J; bases not matched to a gene: 13. CDR1 and CDR2 from the germline V gene are MNHEY and SMNVEV (reference sequence). There are 16 residues in the CDR3.

J is TRBJ2-3 and V is TRBV28; possibly TRBD2 for D (5 bases). The CDR3 totals 14 residues. V lost 2 bases and J lost 6, with 12 bases in between. In germline, CDR1 is MDHEN, CDR2 SYDVKM. The CDR3 DNA reads TGTGCCAGCAGTTTAGTTCTGAGGGTGGATACGCAGTATTTT. This gives the protein CASSLVLRVDTQYF. Based on the CDR3 plus reference TRBV28 and TRBJ2-3, the full variable domain is DVKVTQSSRYLVKRTGEKVFLECVQDMDHENMFWYRQDPGLGLRLIYFSYDVKMKEKGDIPEGYSVSREKKERFSLILESASTNQTSMYLCASSLVLRVDTQYFGPGTRLTVL.

This clone was seen more than once but under ten times. The chain joins TRBV5-8 to TRBJ1-6, with TRBD1 matching 10 bases. Trimming at V came to 4 bases and at J to 10 bases, leaving 14 bases not matched to a gene. The CDR3 has 17 amino acids. Germline CDR1 SGHTS, CDR2 YDEGEE. The CDR3 protein is CASSGTGAPGRKSPLHF. Here the CDR3 DNA reads TGTGCCAGCAGCGGGACAGGGGCCCCCGGGAGAAAATCACCCCTCCACTTT. Full variable domain (rest looked up from reference TRBV5-8 and TRBJ1-6): EAGVTQSPTHLIKTRGQQATLRCSPISGHTSVYWYQQALGLGLQFLLWYDEGEERNRGNFPPRFSGRQFPNYSSELNVNALELEDSALYLCASSGTGAPGRKSPLHFGNGTRLTVT.

CDR3 sequence reads: CASSSLSGQGIYEQYF. CDR3 in DNA: TGTGCCAGCAGTTCCCTGTCGGGACAGGGGATCTACGAGCAGTACTTC. This sequence joins TRBV6-5 and TRBJ2-7; 10 positions agree with TRBD1. This CDR3 has 16 residues. J lost 3 bases, V lost 4 bases, and 9 bases had no gene match. The germline gives CDR1 MNHEY, CDR2 SVGAGI.

The rearrangement uses TRBV7-9 and TRBJ2-7; TRBD1 might be the D (5 bases). V dropped 2 bases and J dropped 1 base, with 6 bases sitting between them. Looked up from germline, CDR1 is SEHNR and CDR2 is FQNEAQ (reference sequence). This CDR3 is built from 13 residues. CDR3: CASSLRQSYEQYF. CDR3 nucleotide sequence: TGTGCCAGCAGCTTAAGACAGTCCTACGAGCAGTACTTC.

This clone was recorded only once. Other DNA variants within this sample encode the same CDR3. The chain joins TRBV5-1 to TRBJ2-7, with 11 bases matching TRBD1. The CDR3 has 15 residues. Germline V gene lookup returns CDR1 SGHRS and CDR2 YFSETQ. Trimming cost V 4 bases and J 2 bases; bases outside gene matches: 5. The CDR3 region is CASSLGQGAAYEQYF. The CDR3, as DNA: TGCGCCAGCAGCCTAGGACAGGGGGCAGCCTACGAGCAGTACTTC.

V is TRBV2 and J is TRBJ2-5, with D perhaps TRBD2 (5 bases). The CDR3 has 14 amino acids. Germline V lookup: CDR1 SNHLY, CDR2 FYNNEI. The V gene lost 3 bases and the J gene lost 1 base, with 9 bases spanning the gap. CDR3 in DNA: TGTGCCAGCAGTGAGGTTCGGGGCCAAGAGACCCAGTACTTC. Encoded protein: CASSEVRGQETQYF.

V and J are TRBV3-1 (or the pseudogene TRBV3-2) and TRBJ1-2, with D perhaps TRBD1 (6 bases). The CDR3 sequence is 14 residues long. CDR1 is LGHDT, CDR2 YNNKEL, per germline (reference sequence). V dropped 2 bases and J dropped 1 base, with 8 bases sitting between them. CDR3 nucleotides: TGTGCCAGCAGCCAAAAGGACAGTAACTATGGCTACACCTTC. Residues: CASSQKDSNYGYTF.

The rearrangement uses TRBV10-1 and TRBJ2-4; a weak D match, TRBD2 (5 bases). The V gene's germline CDR1 is WNHNN and CDR2 SYGVQD (reference sequence). CDR3 length: 16 residues. Trimming stripped 2 bases from V and 9 bases from J, with 20 bases between. For the CDR3, the DNA is TGCGCCAGCAGTGAGGGCTGGGGATTGCAGGCGGGCATTCAGTACTTC. Translation: CASSEGWGLQAGIQYF.